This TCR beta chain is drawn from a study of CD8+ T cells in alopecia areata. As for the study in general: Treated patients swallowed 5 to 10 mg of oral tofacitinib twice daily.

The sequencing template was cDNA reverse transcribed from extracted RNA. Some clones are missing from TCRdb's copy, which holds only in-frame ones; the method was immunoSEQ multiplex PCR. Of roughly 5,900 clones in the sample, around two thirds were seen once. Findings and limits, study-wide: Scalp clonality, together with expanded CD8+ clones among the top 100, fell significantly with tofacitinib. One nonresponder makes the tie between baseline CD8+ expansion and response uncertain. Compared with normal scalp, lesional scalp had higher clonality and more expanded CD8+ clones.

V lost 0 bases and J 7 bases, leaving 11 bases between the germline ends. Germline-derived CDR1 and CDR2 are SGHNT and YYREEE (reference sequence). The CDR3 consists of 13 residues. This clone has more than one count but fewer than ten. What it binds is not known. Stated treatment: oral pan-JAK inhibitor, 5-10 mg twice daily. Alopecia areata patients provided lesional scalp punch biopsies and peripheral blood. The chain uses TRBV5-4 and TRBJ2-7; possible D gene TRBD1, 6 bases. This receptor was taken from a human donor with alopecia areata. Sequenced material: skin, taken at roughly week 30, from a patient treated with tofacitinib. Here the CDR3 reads CASSLDRVGEQYF. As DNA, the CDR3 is TGTGCCAGCAGCTTGGACAGGGTGGGAGAGCAGTACTTC.